This T cell receptor (beta chain) stems from a study of blood T cells in healthy people across ages. Isolation per sample recovered at least 7 million PBMCs. The second PCR ran about 6 to 11 cycles with a sample-barcoded 5' primer and J-beta primers. TCRdb fed the 5' RACE reads into MiXCR, producing one record per CDR3 protein. The data contain under 800,000 distinct CDR3 sequences, 21% of them singletons. This clonotype was counted only a few times. Germline assignment: CDR1 MDHEN and CDR2 SYDVKM. The CDR3 has 15 amino acids. V was pared by 2 bases and J by 4 bases, with 5 bases of the junction left unmatched.

This rearrangement joins TRBV28 to TRBJ2-5; 9 bases line up with TRBD1. The source material was blood. The clonotype comes from a man in his 70s in good health. The CDR3 DNA is TGTGCCAGCAGTTTACAACGACAGGGGGGAGAGACCCAGTACTTC. Its translation is CASSLQRQGGETQYF.